A selection of T cell receptor beta chains follows, all from one sample in a study of T cells after yellow fever vaccination. TCRdb used MiXCR to reprocess the 5' RACE reads, holding one entry per CDR3 protein. The table includes 40,000 to 55,000 distinct CDR3 sequences, 6.5% to 8.5% detected once. The starting material was CD8+ T cells not binding an NS4B(214-222) dextramer, sorted from PBMCs, obtained roughly 46 days after the first yellow fever vaccination. Every receptor here comes from a man aged 18 to 29 who received the YFV17D yellow fever vaccine. Each CDR3 is given with its conserved first and last residue. D genes are given only for firm matches. Some rows mark clone size as missing; the rest say once, few, many or name a class of expanded clone.

>TRBJ1-4|few|.|TRBV6-1
CASSRSWGEKLFF
TGTGCCAGCAGTAGATCTTGGGGGGAAAAACTGTTTTTT
>TRBJ2-4|few|TRBD2|TRBV27
CASSLSGVRGNIQYF
TGTGCCAGCAGTTTGAGCGGGGTGAGAGGGAACATTCAGTACTTC
>TRBJ1-1|.|.|TRBV7-8
CASSHDPVGGNTEAFF
TGTGCCAGCAGCCACGACCCCGTCGGTGGGAACACTGAAGCTTTCTTT
>TRBJ1-4|many|.|TRBV7-9
CASSSLRTMNEKLFF
TGTGCCAGCAGCTCCTTACGGACGATGAATGAAAAACTGTTTTTT
>TRBJ2-5|few|.|TRBV29-1
CSVVALGETQYF
TGCAGCGTTGTGGCGTTGGGAGAGACCCAGTACTTC
>TRBJ2-3|.|.|TRBV29-1
CSVQGPGAKYTQYF
TGCAGCGTTCAAGGGCCGGGGGCAAAATATACGCAGTATTTT
>TRBJ1-4|few|.|TRBV7-9
CASSPQGPGGVKLFF
TGTGCCAGCAGCCCCCAGGGGCCTGGTGGGGTAAAACTGTTTTTT
>TRBJ2-2|many|TRBD1|TRBV4-3
CASSQDRDRGQTGELFF
TGCGCCAGCAGCCAAGATCGGGACAGGGGTCAAACCGGGGAGCTGTTTTTT
>TRBJ2-5|.|.|TRBV6-1
CASSTQGRETQYF
TGTGCCAGCAGTACACAGGGAAGAGAGACCCAGTACTTC
>TRBJ1-5|.|.|TRBV4-2
CASSQEAVSNQPQHF
TGTGCCAGCAGCCAAGAAGCGGTGAGCAATCAGCCCCAGCATTTT
>TRBJ2-7|few|TRBD2|TRBV7-2
CASSLSAGTIYEQYF
TGTGCCAGCAGCTTAAGCGCCGGGACTATATACGAGCAGTACTTC
>TRBJ1-1|many|.|TRBV6-4
CASSDSTLEMNTEAFF
TGTGCCAGCAGTGACTCGACACTAGAAATGAACACTGAAGCTTTCTTT
>TRBJ1-5|.|.|TRBV4-1
CASSLSGQRGQPQHF
TGCGCCAGCAGCCTAAGTGGACAGCGGGGACAGCCCCAGCATTTT
>TRBJ2-2|.|.|TRBV5-6
CAISLFLARANTGELFF
TGTGCCATCAGCTTGTTTCTGGCCAGAGCGAACACCGGGGAGCTGTTTTTT
>TRBJ1-5|.|TRBD1|TRBV4-2
CASSQEGTGGSNQPQHF
TGTGCCAGCAGCCAAGAAGGGACAGGGGGTAGTAATCAGCCCCAGCATTTT
>TRBJ1-1|.|TRBD1|TRBV4-1
CASSQAQGGTEAFF
TGCGCCAGCAGCCAAGCCCAGGGGGGAACTGAAGCTTTCTTT
>TRBJ2-1|many|.|TRBV5-6
CASSLIRYPFNEQFF
TGTGCCAGCAGCTTGATCAGATACCCCTTCAATGAGCAGTTCTTC
>TRBJ1-4|.|.|TRBV7-8
CASSSPGGLGEKLFF
TGTGCCAGCAGCTCCCCTGGGGGGCTGGGTGAAAAACTGTTTTTT
>TRBJ2-1|.|.|TRBV10-3
CAISEPGLLAYNEQFF
TGTGCCATCAGTGAGCCGGGACTCTTGGCCTACAATGAGCAGTTCTTC
>TRBJ1-1|many|.|TRBV6-6
CASTFPPSTEAFF
TGTGCCAGCACCTTTCCCCCGAGCACTGAAGCTTTCTTT
>TRBJ2-1|.|TRBD2|TRBV29-1
CSGRAGGPNEQFF
TGCAGCGGCAGAGCGGGGGGACCTAATGAGCAGTTCTTC
>TRBJ2-2|.|TRBD1|TRBV2
CACCLAWGQGFIATGELFF
TGTGCCTGCTGTTTAGCGTGGGGACAGGGTTTTATTGCCACCGGGGAGCTGTTTTTT
>TRBJ1-6|few|.|TRBV19
CASRGQFGSYNSPLHF
TGTGCCAGTAGAGGACAGTTCGGCTCCTATAATTCACCCCTCCACTTT
>TRBJ2-7|many|.|TRBV27
CASSQQGYEQYF
TGTGCCAGCAGCCAACAGGGTTACGAGCAGTACTTC
>TRBJ1-1|.|.|TRBV21-1
CASSKVGHRNTEAFF
TGTGCCAGCAGCAAAGTGGGACATCGGAACACTGAAGCTTTCTTT
>TRBJ2-2|.|.|TRBV5-4
CASSLAGSMGPGELFF
TGTGCCAGCAGCTTGGCGGGCTCGATGGGTCCCGGGGAGCTGTTTTTT
>TRBJ2-2|many|.|TRBV5-1
CASSYNTGELFF
TGCGCCAGCAGCTACAACACCGGGGAGCTGTTTTTT
>TRBJ2-1|many|.|TRBV5-1
CASSSALQDSYNEQFF
TGCGCCAGCAGCTCGGCTCTACAGGACTCCTACAATGAGCAGTTCTTC
>TRBJ2-5|few|.|TRBV6-5
CASSYGAGRQETQYF
TGTGCCAGCAGTTACGGGGCAGGGCGACAAGAGACCCAGTACTTC
>TRBJ2-7|few|.|TRBV7-8
CASSSPLAGYEQYF
TGTGCCAGCAGCTCCCCGCTCGCGGGCTACGAGCAGTACTTC
>TRBJ1-2|.|.|TRBV19
CASSIDDSISYGYTF
TGTGCCAGTAGTATTGATGACAGCATTTCCTATGGCTACACCTTC
>TRBJ2-4|few|TRBD1|TRBV6-2/TRBV6-3
CASSPDRGPKNIQYF
TGTGCCAGCAGCCCGGACAGGGGGCCCAAAAACATTCAGTACTTC
>TRBJ2-7|many|TRBD2|TRBV20-1
CSARDLSGGTSYEQYF
TGCAGTGCTAGAGACCTTAGCGGGGGTACCTCCTACGAGCAGTACTTC
>TRBJ2-6|few|.|TRBV5-6
CASGFGTGANVLTF
TGTGCCAGTGGCTTCGGGACTGGGGCCAACGTCCTGACTTTC
>TRBJ2-1|many|TRBD1|TRBV5-1
CASSFGTGKNEQFF
TGCGCCAGCAGCTTCGGGACAGGTAAAAATGAGCAGTTCTTC
>TRBJ2-5|.|.|TRBV7-9
CASSLVADQETQYF
TGTGCCAGCAGCTTAGTAGCGGATCAAGAGACCCAGTACTTC